This T cell receptor (beta chain) was found in a study of T-cell memory formation after mild COVID-19. Study-level background: Largely, the TCR clusters proved donor specific.

Whole-study findings and limits: Pre-infection memory held some responding clones, suggesting pre-existing cross-reactive T cells responded. CD4+ contracting clones were found mainly in CM and EM, and CD8+ ones in EMRA. Day 15 to 85 contracting clones showed balanced CD4/CD8; later expanders leaned CD4+.

The V segment lost 0 bases and the J segment 3 bases; nucleotides outside the gene matches: 8. The CDR3 runs to 16 residues. Germline CDR1 is MGHRA and CDR2 is YSYEKL. This clonotype was picked up a small number of times. Its cognate antigen is unknown. TCRdb re-analysed the 5' RACE reads in MiXCR, keeping a single row per CDR3 protein. Altogether around 250,000 distinct CDR3 sequences are present, about 16% being singletons, with the ten largest covering 2.1%. The rearrangement joins TRBV4-1 to TRBJ2-7; the match to TRBD2 covers 7 bases. Specimen: PBMCs or a T cell subset sorted from them (not recorded which). The clonotype was recovered from an adult woman who had mild COVID-19 (a few samples of this study predate the infection). Cell type and time point are not known. CDR3 in DNA: TGCGCCAGCAGCCAAGATATGAGCGGGGTGAACTACGAGCAGTACTTC. This translates into CASSQDMSGVNYEQYF.